A single sample gave rise to the 18 T cell receptor beta chains below, sequenced in a study of cytomegalovirus exposure and HLA in healthy donors. PCR used 60 Vbeta primers and 13 Jbeta primers. Only in-frame clones appear in the TCRdb table, and some are missing; sequencing was by immunoSEQ multiplex PCR. Counted here are about 150,000 clones, about three quarters occurring once; the ten biggest clones make up approximately 1.4%. The sample was PBMCs. These TCRs come from a woman in her 30s in good health and CMV-seronegative.

The chain employs TRBV9 and TRBJ2-2, with D possibly being TRBD1 (6 bases). V lost 3 bases to trimming and J lost 1 base, with 10 bases between them. The CDR3 is made up of 15 amino acids. CDR1 is SGDLS, CDR2 YYNGEE, per germline. This chain's CDR3 is CASSGVTGNTGELFF. The CDR3 DNA reads as TGTGCCAGCAGCGGGGTGACAGGGAACACCGGGGAGCTGTTTTTT.

The chain has TRBV5-6 and TRBJ1-6; D perhaps matches TRBD1 (5 bases). The CDR3 runs 14 residues. From germline, CDR1 is SGHDT and CDR2 YYEEEE. Trimming shortened V by 6 bases and J by 6 bases, and 13 bases separated the two germline ends. The CDR3 DNA follows: TGTGCCAGCATCCGGAGACAGACTAATTCACCCCTCCACTTT. This sequence encodes CASIRRQTNSPLHF.

The chain employs TRBV5-1 and TRBJ2-3, with 8 bases fitting TRBD2. V trimming: 2 bases; J trimming: 3 bases; junction bases outside the gene matches: 8. This CDR3 is 16 amino acids long. Per the germline V gene, CDR1 is SGHRS and CDR2 is YFSETQ. The CDR3 DNA reads as TGCGCCAGCAGCTTTTTCCTAAGCGGGGGAACAGATACGCAGTATTTT. Protein product: CASSFFLSGGTDTQYF.

The chain links TRBV6-5 to TRBJ2-7; TRBD1 matches at 7 bases. CDR3 length: 14 residues. The trim removed 8 bases at V and 1 base at J, leaving 8 bases unmatched. Per germline, CDR1 MNHEY and CDR2 SVGAGI. CDR3 sequence reads: CASGKRGQSYEQYF. Written as DNA, the CDR3 is TGTGCCAGCGGGAAACGGGGACAGTCCTACGAGCAGTACTTC.

This clone has a single count. J is TRBJ2-1 and V is TRBV5-1; D is possibly TRBD1 (7 bases). The CDR3 is 14 amino acids. V lost 4 bases and J lost 5, with 13 bases in between. The germline V gene encodes CDR1 SGHRS and CDR2 YFSETQ. The CDR3 sequence: CASSQQGGDNEQFF. The CDR3 nucleotides read TGCGCCAGCAGCCAGCAGGGGGGTGACAATGAGCAGTTCTTC.

The chain couples TRBV27 to TRBJ2-3; weak D call: TRBD2 (5 bases). Germline assignment: CDR1 MNHEY and CDR2 SMNVEV (reference sequence). This CDR3 region has 16 residues. V lost 1 base and J lost 5, with 16 bases in between. The CDR3, as DNA: TGTGCCAGCAGTTTATTCGCAATCTATGCGGGAGATACGCAGTATTTT. The encoded protein is CASSLFAIYAGDTQYF.

This clone came up a few times. V usage is TRBV30 and J usage is TRBJ2-6; 9 bases fit TRBD2. The CDR3 is made up of 14 amino acids. V was clipped by 7 bases and J by 8 bases; unmatched bases: 9. CDR1 GTSNPN and CDR2 SVGIG come from the germline V gene (reference sequence). The CDR3 DNA reads as TGTGCCTATTCGTCCGGGACTAGCTCCAACGTCCTGACTTTC. It yields the protein CAYSSGTSSNVLTF.

This clone has just a few counts. The V and J genes are TRBV7-2 and TRBJ2-5, with TRBD1 as a possible D gene (5 bases). This CDR3 is 15 amino acids long. Germline V gene sequence: CDR1 SGHTA, CDR2 FQGNSA. V lost 2 bases to trimming and J lost 3 bases, with 13 bases between them. The CDR3 sequence: CASSLRSPGKETQYF. In nucleotides, the CDR3 is TGTGCCAGCAGCTTACGGTCCCCAGGGAAAGAGACCCAGTACTTC.

The V gene is TRBV30, the J gene TRBJ2-1; 12 bases align to TRBD2. V lost 0 bases to trimming and J lost 11 bases; unmatched junction nucleotides: 11. The germline gives CDR1 GTSNPN, CDR2 SVGIG (reference sequence). CDR3 length: 16 residues. CDR3 sequence (DNA): TGTGCCTGGAGTGTGAGGACTAGCGGGGTTAATGTTCAGCAGTTCTTC. Protein: CAWSVRTSGVNVQQFF.

This clone was recorded once. This rearrangement joins TRBV5-6 to TRBJ1-3; TRBD1 might be the D (5 bases). This CDR3 spans 14 amino acids. Germline assignment: CDR1 SGHDT and CDR2 YYEEEE. V lost 3 bases and J 1 base, leaving 8 bases between the germline ends. The CDR3 is CASSSAGSGNTIYF. DNA for the CDR3: TGTGCCAGCAGCTCTGCAGGGTCTGGAAACACCATATATTTT.

The CDR3 DNA is TGTGCCAGCAGCTTACAGACAGGGAGGAACCAGCCCCAGCATTTT. Amino acid sequence: CASSLQTGRNQPQHF. J is TRBJ1-5 and V is TRBV7-8, with 7 nucleotides matching TRBD1. Looked up from germline, CDR1 is SGHVS and CDR2 is FQNEAQ. CDR3 length: 15 amino acids. With 2 bases clipped from V and 7 bases from J, the junction kept 8 bases outside the gene matches.

This clone showed up just a few times. The rearrangement links TRBV30 to TRBJ2-7; D may be TRBD2 (7 bases). This CDR3 spans 14 amino acids. V lost 3 bases to trimming and J lost 3 bases, with 15 bases between them. Germline CDR1 reads GTSNPN; CDR2 reads SVGIG (reference sequence). The CDR3 nucleotides read TGTGCCTGGAGCGGGGGGCGGGGGCTCTACGAGCAGTACTTC. Translating it yields CAWSGGRGLYEQYF.

The rearrangement uses TRBV6-1 and TRBJ2-5, with D maybe TRBD1 (5 bases). Trimming shortened V by 7 bases and J by 1 base, and 13 bases separated the two germline ends. The CDR3 covers 14 residues. Germline CDR1 and CDR2: MNHNS and SASEGT. CDR3: CASTFTGSQETQYF. The CDR3 region has the DNA TGTGCCAGCACATTCACAGGCAGCCAAGAGACCCAGTACTTC.

The J gene is TRBJ1-1, the V gene TRBV7-6, with D unclear. The CDR3 has 11 amino acids. Trimming took 5 bases from V and 3 from J, leaving 4 bases between them. From germline, CDR1 is SGHVS and CDR2 FNYEAQ. The CDR3 reads CASSPDTEAFF. The CDR3 coding sequence is TGTGCCAGCAGCCCAGACACTGAAGCTTTCTTT.

V and J are TRBV7-4 and TRBJ2-3, with D possibly TRBD2 on 6 matching bases. CDR1 SGHVT and CDR2 SQSDAQ come from the germline V gene. V lost 7 bases and J 6 bases, leaving 23 bases between the germline ends. This CDR3 has 16 amino acids. CDR3 in DNA: TGTGCCAGCAACATTTTCGGGACTCACCTGGCGGATACGCAGTATTTT. Translating gives CASNIFGTHLADTQYF.

This clone appeared a few times. V usage is TRBV5-4 and J usage is TRBJ2-2; a weak D match, TRBD1 (5 bases). The CDR3 totals 13 residues. V shed 5 bases and J shed 6 bases, with 11 bases lying between them. CDR1 SGHNT and CDR2 YYREEE come from the germline V gene (reference sequence). The CDR3 nucleotides read TGTGCCAGCAGTTCGACAGTACCCGGGGAGCTGTTTTTT. Protein sequence: CASSSTVPGELFF.

The chain uses TRBV6-6 and TRBJ1-1, with 9 bases fitting TRBD1. Losses at the gene ends were 2 bases for V and 1 base for J; bases not matched to a gene: 5. This CDR3 has 16 residues. The germline CDR1 and CDR2 sequences are MNHNY and SVGAGI (reference sequence). Written as DNA, the CDR3 is TGTGCCAGCAGTTACCCGGGACAGGGACCGAACACTGAAGCTTTCTTT. Residues: CASSYPGQGPNTEAFF.

The V and J genes are TRBV18 and TRBJ1-2; TRBD1 matches at 8 bases. This CDR3 comprises 14 residues. Germline CDR1 and CDR2: KGHSH and LQKENI. V was clipped by 3 bases and J by 7 bases; unmatched bases: 7. The CDR3 protein is CASSPQGQETGYTF. The CDR3 DNA sequence: TGTGCCAGCTCACCTCAGGGACAGGAAACTGGCTACACCTTC.